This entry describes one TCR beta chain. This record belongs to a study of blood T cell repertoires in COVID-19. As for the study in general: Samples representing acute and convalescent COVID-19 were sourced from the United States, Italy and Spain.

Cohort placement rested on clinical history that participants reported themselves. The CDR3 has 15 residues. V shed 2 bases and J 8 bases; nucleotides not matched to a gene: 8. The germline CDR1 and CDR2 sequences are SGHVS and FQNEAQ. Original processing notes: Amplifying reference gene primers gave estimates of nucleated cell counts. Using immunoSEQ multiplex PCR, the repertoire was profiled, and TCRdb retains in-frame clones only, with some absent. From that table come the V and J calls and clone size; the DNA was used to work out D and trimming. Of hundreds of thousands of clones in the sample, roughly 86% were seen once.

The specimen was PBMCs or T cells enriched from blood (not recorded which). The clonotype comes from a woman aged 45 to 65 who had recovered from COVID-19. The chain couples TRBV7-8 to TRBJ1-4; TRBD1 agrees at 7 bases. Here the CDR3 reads CASSLRQGVGEKLFF. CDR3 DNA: TGTGCCAGCAGCTTAAGGCAGGGGGTGGGAGAAAAACTGTTTTTT.